This T cell receptor (beta chain) was observed in a study of CD4 and CD8 cells across lung adenocarcinoma regions. TCRdb fed the PCR reads into MiXCR, producing one record per CDR3 protein. The sample has 4,500 to 5,500 distinct CDR3 sequences, roughly 45% seen once. The CDR3 has 15 amino acids. Unmatched junction bases numbered 1, after V lost 4 bases and J lost 1 base. Germline CDR1 reads WNHNN; CDR2 reads SYGVQD (reference sequence). The patients had localized lung adenocarcinoma, a non-small cell subtype. Input material: CD4+ T cells from the margin of a lung tumor. V gene TRBV10-1 combines with J gene TRBJ2-2; TRBD2 agrees at 9 bases. This clonotype originated in a female donor with lung adenocarcinoma. The CD4 and CD8 labels of this study may be unreliable. The CDR3 spells CASSASGMNTGELFF. CDR3 DNA: TGCGCCAGCAGTGCTAGCGGGATGAACACCGGGGAGCTGTTTTTT.